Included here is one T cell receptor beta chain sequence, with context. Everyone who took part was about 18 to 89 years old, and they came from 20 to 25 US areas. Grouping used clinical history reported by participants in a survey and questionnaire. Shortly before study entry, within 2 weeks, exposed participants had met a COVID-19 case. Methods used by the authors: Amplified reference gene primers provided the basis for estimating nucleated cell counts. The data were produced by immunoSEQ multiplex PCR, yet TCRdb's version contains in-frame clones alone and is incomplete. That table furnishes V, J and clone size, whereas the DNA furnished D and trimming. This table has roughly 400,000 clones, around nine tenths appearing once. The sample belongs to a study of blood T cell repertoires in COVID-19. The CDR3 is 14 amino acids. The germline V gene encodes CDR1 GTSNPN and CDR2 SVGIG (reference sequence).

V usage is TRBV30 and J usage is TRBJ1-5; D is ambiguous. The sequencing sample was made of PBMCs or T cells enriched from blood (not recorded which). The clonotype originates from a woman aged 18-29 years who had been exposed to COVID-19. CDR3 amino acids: CTPSYPSAWQPQHF. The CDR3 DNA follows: TGTACCCCTTCTTACCCGAGTGCATGGCAGCCCCAGCATTTT.